A single sample gave rise to the 14 T cell receptor beta chains below, sequenced in a study of radiotherapy plus CTLA-4 blockade in lung cancer (dated by TCRdb to 2017 to 2018). The receptor library was made with the immunoSEQ multiplex PCR assay. What TCRdb holds here is the immuneACCESS table cut down to in-frame rearrangements. Part of the clones is not present; checked against another copy, under half of the missing clones reflect an unresolved V gene, and the others are unexplained. Recorded for this sample are about 39,000 clones; roughly three quarters of them occurred a single time. Jointly, the top ten make up about 22% of the sample. The sequencing here drew on peripheral blood, taken from a patient treated with radiotherapy plus ipilimumab. These receptors were collected from a human donor with non-small cell lung cancer that progressed on radiotherapy plus ipilimumab.

The chain combines TRBV6-6 with TRBJ2-7, with 8 bases identical to TRBD2. The V gene end was trimmed by 4 bases and the J gene end by 0 bases; junction bases not matched to a gene: 2. CDR3 length equals 14 residues. Germline V lookup: CDR1 MNHNY, CDR2 SVGAGI (reference sequence). CDR3 sequence: CASSFGGASYEQYF. CDR3 nucleotide sequence: TGTGCCAGCAGTTTCGGGGGGGCCTCCTACGAGCAGTACTTC.

This clone was seen only once. The chain has TRBV6-6 and TRBJ2-3, with TRBD2 identical over 11 bases. The CDR3 is 15 amino acids. In germline, CDR1 is MNHNY, CDR2 SVGAGI (reference sequence). Germline trimming cut 6 bases from V and 1 base from J; bases unmatched to any gene: 3. CDR3 region: CASSPTSGGTDTQYF. The CDR3, as DNA: TGTGCCAGCAGCCCGACTAGCGGGGGCACAGATACGCAGTATTTT.

This chain links TRBV4-3 with TRBJ2-1; possible D gene TRBD2, 6 bases. This CDR3 region has 18 residues. Germline V lookup: CDR1 LGHNA, CDR2 YSLEER. Between the trimmed V and J ends, which lost 0 bases and 4 bases, there was a span of 19 bases. The CDR3 reads CASSQETLGLPFYNEQFF. The DNA of the CDR3 is TGCGCCAGCAGCCAAGAAACATTGGGACTCCCATTTTACAATGAGCAGTTCTTC.

The chain links TRBV7-8 to TRBJ1-4; D gene uncertain. Germline CDR1 reads SGHVS; CDR2 reads FQNEAQ. CDR3 size: 15 residues. Trimming pared 6 bases from V and 0 bases from J, leaving 11 bases between. CDR3 residues: CASSPLATTNEKLFF. In DNA form, the CDR3 reads TGTGCCAGCAGTCCCCTAGCTACAACTAATGAAAAACTGTTTTTT. Using reference TRBV7-8 and TRBJ1-4 for the parts outside the CDR3, the full variable domain is GAGVSQSPRYKVAKRGQDVALRCDPISGHVSLFWYQQALGQGPEFLTYFQNEAQLDKSGLPSDRFFAERPEGSVSTLKIQRTQQEDSAVYLCASSPLATTNEKLFFGSGTQLSVL.

The chain is built from TRBV27 and TRBJ2-5; TRBD1 matches at 7 bases. Trimming removed 6 bases from V and 1 base from J; junction bases left unmatched: 8. There are 15 residues in the CDR3. Germline V gene data show CDR1 as MNHEY and CDR2 as SMNVEV (reference sequence). The CDR3 DNA is TGTGCCAGCAGCAACCCGGGACAGCCCCAAGAGACCCAGTACTTC. This encodes CASSNPGQPQETQYF.

The rearrangement uses TRBV27 and TRBJ1-1; D uncertain. Trimming took off 8 bases at V and 1 base at J, with 14 bases between the two ends. Germline CDR1 MNHEY, CDR2 SMNVEV (reference sequence). The CDR3 runs 14 residues. The CDR3 loop is CASGGLTGNTEAFF. CDR3 in DNA: TGTGCCAGCGGAGGATTAACCGGGAACACTGAAGCTTTCTTT.

The chain uses TRBV27 and TRBJ1-5; 7 bases line up with TRBD1. The V gene end was trimmed by 6 bases and the J gene end by 0 bases; junction bases not matched to a gene: 5. The CDR3 is 15 amino acids. The germline gives CDR1 MNHEY, CDR2 SMNVEV (reference sequence). The CDR3 region is CASRAGQISNQPQHF. The CDR3 region has the DNA TGTGCCAGCAGGGCGGGACAGATTAGCAATCAGCCCCAGCATTTT.

The V and J genes are TRBV11-2 and TRBJ1-5; D unresolved. Germline V CDR1 and CDR2: SGHAT, FQNNGV. Trimming pared 1 base from V and 2 bases from J, leaving 15 bases between. This CDR3 contains 17 residues. This CDR3 is CASSLGAVVGRNQPQHF. CDR3 nucleotide sequence: TGTGCCAGCAGCTTAGGGGCAGTGGTTGGCCGCAATCAGCCCCAGCATTTT. The whole variable domain, filled in from reference TRBV11-2 and TRBJ1-5, reads EAGVAQSPRYKIIEKRQSVAFWCNPISGHATLYWYQQILGQGPKLLIQFQNNGVVDDSQLPKDRFSAERLKGVDSTLKIQPAKLEDSAVYLCASSLGAVVGRNQPQHFGDGTRLSIL.

The chain recombines TRBV5-4 with TRBJ2-5, with 10 bases lining up with TRBD2. The CDR3 is 16 residues long. With V trimmed by 4 bases and J by 2 bases, 8 bases remained unmatched. Germline V CDR1 and CDR2: SGHNT, YYREEE (reference sequence). The chain's CDR3 is CASSPLRTSGQETQYF. CDR3 nucleotides: TGTGCCAGCAGCCCGCTTCGGACTAGCGGACAAGAGACCCAGTACTTC.

This rearrangement joins TRBV19 to TRBJ2-3; TRBD2 matches 11 bases. J lost 0 bases, V lost 4 bases, and 6 bases had no gene match. Germline lookup yields CDR1 LNHDA and CDR2 SQIVND (reference sequence). The CDR3 is made up of 17 amino acids. Written as DNA, the CDR3 is TGTGCCAGTAGTAAAGGGACTAGCGGTTCTAGCACAGATACGCAGTATTTT. Encoded protein: CASSKGTSGSSTDTQYF. Supplemented by reference TRBV19 and TRBJ2-3, the full variable domain reads DGGITQSPKYLFRKEGQNVTLSCEQNLNHDAMYWYRQDPGQGLRLIYYSQIVNDFQKGDIAEGYSVSREKKESFPLTVTSAQKNPTAFYLCASSKGTSGSSTDTQYFGPGTRLTVL.

The rearrangement uses TRBV2 and TRBJ1-4; no reliable D call. The V end lost 6 bases, the J end lost 5 bases, and 13 bases lay between the germline ends. CDR1 is SNHLY, CDR2 FYNNEI, per germline. The CDR3 totals 14 residues. CDR3 residues: CASSRRQANEKLFF. The CDR3 DNA sequence: TGTGCCAGCAGCCGCCGTCAGGCCAATGAAAAACTGTTTTTT. Full variable domain (outside the CDR3, taken from reference TRBV2 and TRBJ1-4): EPEVTQTPSHQVTQMGQEVILRCVPISNHLYFYWYRQILGQKVEFLVSFYNNEISEKSEIFDDQFSVERPDGSNFTLKIRSTKLEDSAMYFCASSRRQANEKLFFGSGTQLSVL.

J is TRBJ2-7 and V is TRBV6-5, with 11 bases lining up with TRBD1. V trimming: 0 bases; J trimming: 3 bases; junction bases outside the gene matches: 1. This CDR3 has 15 residues. CDR1 and CDR2 from the germline V gene are MNHEY and SVGAGI. CDR3 DNA: TGTGCCAGCAGTTACTCGGGACAGGGGGTCTACGAGCAGTACTTC. Translated: CASSYSGQGVYEQYF.

V usage is TRBV7-2 and J usage is TRBJ2-5, with TRBD1 matching over 8 bases. This CDR3 contains 14 residues. The V gene end was trimmed by 5 bases and the J gene end by 2 bases; junction bases not matched to a gene: 4. In germline, CDR1 is SGHTA, CDR2 FQGNSA. CDR3: CASSGRQGQETQYF. Here the CDR3 DNA reads TGTGCCAGCAGCGGGAGACAGGGGCAAGAGACCCAGTACTTC.

The genes are TRBV2 and TRBJ2-3; 7 nucleotides match TRBD2. Unmatched junction bases numbered 9, after V lost 6 bases and J lost 3 bases. This CDR3 spans 15 amino acids. CDR1 SNHLY and CDR2 FYNNEI come from the germline V gene. The CDR3 is CASSSRRGITDTQYF. The CDR3 DNA follows: TGTGCCAGCAGCAGCCGGCGGGGGATAACAGATACGCAGTATTTT.